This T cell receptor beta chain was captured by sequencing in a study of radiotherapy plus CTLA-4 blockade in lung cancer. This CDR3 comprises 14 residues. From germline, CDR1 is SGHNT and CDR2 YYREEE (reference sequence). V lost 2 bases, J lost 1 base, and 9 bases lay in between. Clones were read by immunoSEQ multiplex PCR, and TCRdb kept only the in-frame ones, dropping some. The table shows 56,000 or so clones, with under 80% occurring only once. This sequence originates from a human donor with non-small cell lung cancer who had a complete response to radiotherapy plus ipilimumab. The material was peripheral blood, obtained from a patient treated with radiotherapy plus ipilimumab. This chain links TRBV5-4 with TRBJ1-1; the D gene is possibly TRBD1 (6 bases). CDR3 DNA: TGTGCCAGCAGCTTTTGGACAGAGAACACTGAAGCTTTCTTT. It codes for CASSFWTENTEAFF.